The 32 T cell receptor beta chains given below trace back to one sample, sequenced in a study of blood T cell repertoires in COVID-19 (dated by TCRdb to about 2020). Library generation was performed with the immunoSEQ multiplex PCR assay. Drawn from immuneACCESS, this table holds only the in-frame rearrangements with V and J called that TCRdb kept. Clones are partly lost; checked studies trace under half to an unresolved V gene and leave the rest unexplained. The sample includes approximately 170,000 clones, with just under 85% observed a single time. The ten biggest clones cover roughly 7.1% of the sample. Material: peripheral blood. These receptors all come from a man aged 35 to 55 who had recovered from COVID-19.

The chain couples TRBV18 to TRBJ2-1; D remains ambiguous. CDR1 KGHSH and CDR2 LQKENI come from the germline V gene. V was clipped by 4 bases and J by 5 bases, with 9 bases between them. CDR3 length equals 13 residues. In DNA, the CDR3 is TGTGCCAGCTCACGTAACAGAAACAATGAGCAGTTCTTC. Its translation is CASSRNRNNEQFF.

CDR3 nucleotides: TGCGCCAGCAGCATGAACCGGGGGGGGGAGCTGTTTTTT. Protein sequence: CASSMNRGGELFF. The V call is TRBV4-3, the J call TRBJ2-2, with D perhaps matching TRBD2 (6 bases). Trimming removed 5 bases at V and 8 bases at J, with 12 bases between. The CDR3 is 13 amino acids. Germline CDR1 LGHNA, CDR2 YSLEER.

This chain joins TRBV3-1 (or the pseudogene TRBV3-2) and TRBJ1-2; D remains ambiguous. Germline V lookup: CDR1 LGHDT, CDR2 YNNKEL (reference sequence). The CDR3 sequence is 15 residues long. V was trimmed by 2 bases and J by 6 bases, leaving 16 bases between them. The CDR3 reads CASSQQDLEQNGYTF. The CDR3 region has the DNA TGTGCCAGCAGCCAACAAGATTTGGAGCAAAATGGCTACACCTTC.

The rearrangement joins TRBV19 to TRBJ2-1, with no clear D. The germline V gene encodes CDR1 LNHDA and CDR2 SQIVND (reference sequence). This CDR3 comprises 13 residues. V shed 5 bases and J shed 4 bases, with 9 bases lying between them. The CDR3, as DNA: TGTGCCAGTAGTGTAATGCTATACAATGAGCAGTTCTTC. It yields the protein CASSVMLYNEQFF.

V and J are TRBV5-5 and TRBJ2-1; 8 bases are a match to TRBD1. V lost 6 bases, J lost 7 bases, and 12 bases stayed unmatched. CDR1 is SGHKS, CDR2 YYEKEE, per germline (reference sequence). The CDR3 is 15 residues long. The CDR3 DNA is TGTGCCAGCACCCCCGTCAGGGGGCTGGGGAATGAGCAGTTCTTC. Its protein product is CASTPVRGLGNEQFF.

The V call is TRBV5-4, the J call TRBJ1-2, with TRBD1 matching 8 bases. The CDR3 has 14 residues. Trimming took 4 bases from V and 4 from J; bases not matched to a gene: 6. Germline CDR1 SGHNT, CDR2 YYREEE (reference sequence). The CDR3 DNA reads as TGTGCCAGCAGCGGGGGGGGACAGGTCTATGGCTACACCTTC. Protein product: CASSGGGQVYGYTF.

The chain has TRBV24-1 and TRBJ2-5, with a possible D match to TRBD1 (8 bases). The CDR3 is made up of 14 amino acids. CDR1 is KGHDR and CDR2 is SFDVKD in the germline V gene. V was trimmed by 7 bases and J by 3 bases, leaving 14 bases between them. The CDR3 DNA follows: TGTGCCACCAGCCGGACAGGGAGGGAAGAGACCCAGTACTTC. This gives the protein CATSRTGREETQYF.

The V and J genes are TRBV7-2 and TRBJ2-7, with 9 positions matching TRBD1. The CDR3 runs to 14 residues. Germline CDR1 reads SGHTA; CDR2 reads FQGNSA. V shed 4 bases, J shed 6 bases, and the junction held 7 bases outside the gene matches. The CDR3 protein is CASSWGQGNGEQYF. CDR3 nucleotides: TGTGCCAGCAGCTGGGGACAGGGAAACGGCGAGCAGTACTTC.

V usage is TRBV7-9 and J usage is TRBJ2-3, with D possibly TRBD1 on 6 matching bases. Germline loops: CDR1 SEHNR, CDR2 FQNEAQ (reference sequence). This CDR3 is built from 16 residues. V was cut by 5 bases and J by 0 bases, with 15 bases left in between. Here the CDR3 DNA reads TGTGCCAGCAGCGACCGGACAGCTACTAGCACAGATACGCAGTATTTT. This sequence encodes CASSDRTATSTDTQYF.

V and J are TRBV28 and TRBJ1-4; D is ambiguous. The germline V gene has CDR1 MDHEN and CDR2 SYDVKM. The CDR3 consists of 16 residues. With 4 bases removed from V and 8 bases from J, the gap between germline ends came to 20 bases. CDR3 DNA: TGTGCCAGCAGTTCGGCCGTGGTACCGGGTTTAGAAAAACTGTTTTTT. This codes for CASSSAVVPGLEKLFF.

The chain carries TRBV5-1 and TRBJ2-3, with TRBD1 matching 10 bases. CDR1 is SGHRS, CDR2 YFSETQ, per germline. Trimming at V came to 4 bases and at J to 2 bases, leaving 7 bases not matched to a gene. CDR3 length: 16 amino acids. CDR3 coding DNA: TGCGCCAGCAGCCCGACAGGGGGCTATTCCACAGATACGCAGTATTTT. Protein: CASSPTGGYSTDTQYF. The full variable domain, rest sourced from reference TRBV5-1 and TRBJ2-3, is KAGVTQTPRYLIKTRGQQVTLSCSPISGHRSVSWYQQTPGQGLQFLFEYFSETQRNKGNFPGRFSGRQFSNSRSEMNVSTLELGDSALYLCASSPTGGYSTDTQYFGPGTRLTVL.

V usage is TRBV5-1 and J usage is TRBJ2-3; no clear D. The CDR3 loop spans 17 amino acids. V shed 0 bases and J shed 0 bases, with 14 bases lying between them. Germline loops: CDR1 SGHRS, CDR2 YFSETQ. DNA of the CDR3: TGCGCCAGCAGCTTGGCCGGATCTAGTGGTAGCACAGATACGCAGTATTTT. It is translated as CASSLAGSSGSTDTQYF.

The DNA for the CDR3 is TGTGCCAGCAGCCCTAGCGGGAGGGATACGCAGTATTTT. Translating gives CASSPSGRDTQYF. The chain recombines TRBV28 with TRBJ2-3; 11 nucleotides line up with TRBD2. Germline V gene data show CDR1 as MDHEN and CDR2 as SYDVKM. This CDR3 has 13 amino acids. V shed 6 bases, J shed 6 bases, and the junction held 2 bases outside the gene matches.

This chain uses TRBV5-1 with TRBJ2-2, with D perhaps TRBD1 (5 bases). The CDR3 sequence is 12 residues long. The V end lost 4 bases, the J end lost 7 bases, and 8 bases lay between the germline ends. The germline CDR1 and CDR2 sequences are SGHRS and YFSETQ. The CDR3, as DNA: TGCGCCAGCAGCCCAGGGCGCGGGGAGCTGTTTTTT. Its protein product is CASSPGRGELFF.

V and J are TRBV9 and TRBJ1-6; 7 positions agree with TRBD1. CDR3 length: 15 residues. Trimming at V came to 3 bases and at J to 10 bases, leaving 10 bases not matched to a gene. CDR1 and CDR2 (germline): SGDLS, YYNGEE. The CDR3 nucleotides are TGTGCCAGCAGCGAGAGACAGGGTTTTGGGTCACCCCTCCACTTT. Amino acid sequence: CASSERQGFGSPLHF.

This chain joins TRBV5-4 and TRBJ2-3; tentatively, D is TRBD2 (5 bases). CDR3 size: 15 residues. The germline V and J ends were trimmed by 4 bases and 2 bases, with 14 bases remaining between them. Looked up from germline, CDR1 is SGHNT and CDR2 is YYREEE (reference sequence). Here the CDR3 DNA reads TGTGCCAGCAGCATACAAGGACTCTTCACAGATACGCAGTATTTT. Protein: CASSIQGLFTDTQYF.

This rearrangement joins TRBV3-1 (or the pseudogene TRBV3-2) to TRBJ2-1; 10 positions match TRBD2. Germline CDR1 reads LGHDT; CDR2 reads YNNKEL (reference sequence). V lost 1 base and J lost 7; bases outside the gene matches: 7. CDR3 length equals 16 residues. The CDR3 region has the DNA TGTGCCAGCAGCCAAGGGGTAGCGGGAGGTTTGAATGAGCAGTTCTTC. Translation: CASSQGVAGGLNEQFF.

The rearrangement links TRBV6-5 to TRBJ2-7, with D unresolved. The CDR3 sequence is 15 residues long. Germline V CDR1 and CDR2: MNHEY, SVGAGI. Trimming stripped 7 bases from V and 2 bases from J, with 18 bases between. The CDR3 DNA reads TGTGCCAGCATCCGAATGACGGGTTCACCCTACGAGCAGTACTTC. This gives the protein CASIRMTGSPYEQYF.

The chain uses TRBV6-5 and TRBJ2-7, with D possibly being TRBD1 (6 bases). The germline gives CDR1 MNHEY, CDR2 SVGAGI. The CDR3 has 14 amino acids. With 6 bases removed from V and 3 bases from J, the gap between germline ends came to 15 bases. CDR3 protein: CASRPDRTLYEQYF. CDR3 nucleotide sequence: TGTGCCAGCAGGCCAGACAGGACCCTCTACGAGCAGTACTTC.

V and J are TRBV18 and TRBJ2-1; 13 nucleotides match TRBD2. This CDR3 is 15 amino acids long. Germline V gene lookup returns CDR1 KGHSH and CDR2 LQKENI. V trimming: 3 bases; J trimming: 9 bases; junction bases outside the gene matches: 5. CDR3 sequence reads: CASSPGLAGSGEQFF. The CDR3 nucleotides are TGTGCCAGCTCACCGGGACTAGCGGGGAGCGGTGAGCAGTTCTTC.

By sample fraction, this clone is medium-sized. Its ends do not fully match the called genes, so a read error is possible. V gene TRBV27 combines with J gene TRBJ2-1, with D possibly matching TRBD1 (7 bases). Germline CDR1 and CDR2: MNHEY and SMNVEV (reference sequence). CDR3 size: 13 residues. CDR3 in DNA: TGCTGCGCGGGACAGAGCTCCTACAATGAGCAGTTCTTC. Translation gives CCAGQSSYNEQFF.

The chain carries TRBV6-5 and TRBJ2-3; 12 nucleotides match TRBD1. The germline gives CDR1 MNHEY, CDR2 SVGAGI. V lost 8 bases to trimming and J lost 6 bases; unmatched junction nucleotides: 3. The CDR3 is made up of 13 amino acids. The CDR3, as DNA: TGTGCCAGCGGGACAGGGGGCCGGGATACGCAGTATTTT. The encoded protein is CASGTGGRDTQYF.

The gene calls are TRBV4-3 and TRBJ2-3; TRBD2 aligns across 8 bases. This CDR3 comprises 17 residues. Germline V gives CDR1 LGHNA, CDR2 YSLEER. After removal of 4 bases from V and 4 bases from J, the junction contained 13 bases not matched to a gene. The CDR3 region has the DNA TGCGCCAGCAGCCCCGCGCGCGGGGTCGGGGGGGCAGATACGCAGTATTTT. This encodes CASSPARGVGGADTQYF.

CDR3 sequence reads: CASSMSVAGSGANVLTF. The CDR3 DNA follows: TGTGCCAGTAGTATGAGTGTGGCGGGGTCCGGGGCCAACGTCCTGACTTTC. The gene calls are TRBV19 and TRBJ2-6; D might be TRBD2 (6 bases). Germline CDR1 and CDR2: LNHDA and SQIVND (reference sequence). Trimming stripped 3 bases from V and 4 bases from J, with 16 bases between. The CDR3 covers 17 residues.

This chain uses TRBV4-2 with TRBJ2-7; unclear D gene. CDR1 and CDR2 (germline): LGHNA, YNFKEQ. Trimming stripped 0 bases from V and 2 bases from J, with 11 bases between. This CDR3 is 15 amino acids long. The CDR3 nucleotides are TGTGCCAGCAGCCAAGATCAAGGAGCGACCTACGAGCAGTACTTC. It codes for CASSQDQGATYEQYF.

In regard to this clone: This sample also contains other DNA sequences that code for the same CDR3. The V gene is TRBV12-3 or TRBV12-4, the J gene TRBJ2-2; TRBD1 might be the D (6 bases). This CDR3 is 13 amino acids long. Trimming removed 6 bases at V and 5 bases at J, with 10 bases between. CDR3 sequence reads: CASSRGGTGELFF. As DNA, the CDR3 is TGTGCCAGCAGCAGGGGCGGAACCGGGGAGCTGTTTTTT.

DNA for the CDR3: TGTGCCATCAGGCCACAGGGAGCTGGAAACACCATATATTTT. Protein product: CAIRPQGAGNTIYF. This chain uses TRBV10-3 with TRBJ1-3; D is possibly TRBD1 (6 bases). V shed 6 bases and J shed 2 bases, with 11 bases lying between them. This CDR3 has 14 residues. Germline CDR1 reads ENHRY; CDR2 reads SYGVKD.

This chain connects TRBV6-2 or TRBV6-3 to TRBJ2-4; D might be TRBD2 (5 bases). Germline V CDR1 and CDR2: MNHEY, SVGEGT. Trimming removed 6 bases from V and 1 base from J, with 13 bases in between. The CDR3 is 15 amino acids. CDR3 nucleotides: TGTGCCAGCAGCTGGACTGGTGGGGCCAAAAACATTCAGTACTTC. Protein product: CASSWTGGAKNIQYF.

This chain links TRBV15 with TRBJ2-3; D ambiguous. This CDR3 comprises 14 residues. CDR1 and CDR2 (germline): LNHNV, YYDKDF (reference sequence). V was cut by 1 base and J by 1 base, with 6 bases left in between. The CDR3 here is CATSRGARTDTQYF. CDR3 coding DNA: TGTGCCACCAGCAGAGGGGCACGCACAGATACGCAGTATTTT. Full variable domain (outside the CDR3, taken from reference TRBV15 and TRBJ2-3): DAMVIQNPRYQVTQFGKPVTLSCSQTLNHNVMYWYQQKSSQAPKLLFHYYDKDFNNEADTPDNFQSRRPNTSFCFLDIRSPGLGDTAMYLCATSRGARTDTQYFGPGTRLTVL.

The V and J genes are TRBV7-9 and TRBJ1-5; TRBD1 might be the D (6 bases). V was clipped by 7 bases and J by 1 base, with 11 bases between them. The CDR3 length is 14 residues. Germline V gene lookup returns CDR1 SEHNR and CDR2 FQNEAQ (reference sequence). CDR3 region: CASTTGQSNQPQHF. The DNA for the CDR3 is TGTGCCAGCACGACAGGACAGAGCAATCAGCCCCAGCATTTT.

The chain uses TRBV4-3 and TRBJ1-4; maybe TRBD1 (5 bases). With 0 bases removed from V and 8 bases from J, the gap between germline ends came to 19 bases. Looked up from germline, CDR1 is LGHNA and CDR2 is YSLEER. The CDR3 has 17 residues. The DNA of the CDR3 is TGCGCCAGCAGCCAAGATCTCACTGGGGCACGGGAGGAAAAACTGTTTTTT. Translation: CASSQDLTGAREEKLFF.

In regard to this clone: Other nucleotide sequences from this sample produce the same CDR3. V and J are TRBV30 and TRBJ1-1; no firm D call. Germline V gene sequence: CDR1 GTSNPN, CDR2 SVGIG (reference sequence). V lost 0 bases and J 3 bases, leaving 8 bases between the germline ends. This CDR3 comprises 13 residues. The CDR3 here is CAWSVRRDTEAFF. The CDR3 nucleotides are TGTGCCTGGAGTGTACGGCGGGACACTGAAGCTTTCTTT.